This T cell receptor (beta chain) was recorded in a study of T cells in Graves' hyperthyroidism and ophthalmopathy. For the study at large: At the time of initial diagnosis and before any treatment, peripheral blood was collected.

Germline V CDR1 and CDR2: DFQATT, SNEGSKA (reference sequence). The CDR3 is made up of 16 amino acids. Remarks on this clonotype: A read error may account for a junction end that differs from germline.

Patients aged 18 to 65 had newly diagnosed hyperthyroidism that had lasted under 2 months. Amplification yielded TCR beta CDR3 regions, with RNA transcripts as the source. When the TCR CDR3 underwent first-round RT-PCR, the HTBI primer set was used. TCRdb fed the multiplex PCR reads into MiXCR, producing one record per CDR3 protein. The sample consists of fewer than 400,000 distinct CDR3 sequences, around 16% of them appearing once. The TCR sequence derives from a woman between 18 and 29 years old with Graves' hyperthyroidism that later progressed to Graves' ophthalmopathy. Sequences were obtained from blood. This sequence joins TRBV20-1 and TRBJ2-1; the D gene is possibly TRBD2 (5 bases). The CDR3 loop reads CSARDRGPRSYNDQFF. The CDR3 bases are TGCAGTGCTAGAGATCGGGGTCCCCGTTCCTACAATGATCAGTTCTTC.